The rows below give T cell receptor beta chains drawn from one sample of a study of OX40 agonist ivuxolimab in advanced cancers. Only in-frame clones appear in the TCRdb table, and some are missing; sequencing was by immunoSEQ multiplex PCR. The profile shows about 86,000 clones, under 95% of them singletons. This sample comprised CD4+ or CD8+ T cells sorted from blood, obtained in a trial of the OX40 agonist ivuxolimab. All receptors derive from an adult with an advanced solid tumor such as melanoma, head and neck, liver or kidney cancer. CDR3s include the opening cysteine and the closing phenylalanine or tryptophan. The order of the fields is D gene, J gene, clone size, V gene, CDR3 length, CDR3 DNA, CDR3 protein. D genes are given only for firm matches. A clone size is listed for some rows: how often the clone was seen (once, few, many), or a class if it is expanded.

TRBD2	TRBJ2-5	-	TRBV15	15	TGTGCCACCAGCTTACGACTAGCGGCCCAAGAGACCCAGTACTTC	CATSLRLAAQETQYF
-	TRBJ2-2	-	TRBV6-1	14	TGTGCCAGCACGAGGACCCGTTCGGCCGGGGAGCTGTTTTTT	CASTRTRSAGELFF
-	TRBJ2-4	-	TRBV5-4	16	TGTGCCAGCAGCGGCGGGACCGACGTCGCCAAAAACATTCAGTACTTC	CASSGGTDVAKNIQYF
TRBD2	TRBJ2-1	-	TRBV7-3	15	TGTGCCAGCAGCCTGCGGGAGGGCCTAGGAAATGAGCAGTTCTTC	CASSLREGLGNEQFF
-	TRBJ1-1	-	TRBV7-8	17	TGTGCCAGCAGCTTCGCTTTAGTGGGGGGGTTGAACACTGAAGCTTTCTTT	CASSFALVGGLNTEAFF
TRBD1	TRBJ1-2	few	TRBV5-1	13	TGCGCCAGCGCCTCAGGGGGCGAATCTGGCTACACCTTC	CASASGGESGYTF
-	TRBJ2-3	-	TRBV7-3	14	TGTGCCAGCAGCTTAACGGGGAGCACAGATACGCAGTATTTT	CASSLTGSTDTQYF
-	TRBJ2-3	-	TRBV4-1	14	TGCGCCAGCAGCCAAATCGGGCCAGCAGATACGCAGTATTTT	CASSQIGPADTQYF
-	TRBJ1-1	few	TRBV10-1	12	TGCGCCAGCAGTGAGGGAAACACTGAAGCTTTCTTT	CASSEGNTEAFF
-	TRBJ2-3	-	TRBV10-1	14	TGCGCCAGCAGTGAGTCCCACAGCACAGATACGCAGTATTTT	CASSESHSTDTQYF
TRBD2	TRBJ2-3	-	TRBV12-5	18	TGTGCTAGTGGCTATACCCTACTAGCGGGAGGGTGGGCAGATACGCAGTATTTT	CASGYTLLAGGWADTQYF
TRBD2	TRBJ2-1	-	TRBV7-6	13	TGTGCCAGCAGCCAGCGGGAGGACAATGAGCAGTTCTTC	CASSQREDNEQFF
-	TRBJ2-7	-	TRBV28	14	TGTGCCAGCACCCTCCTCGCAGCAACTTACGAGCAGTACTTC	CASTLLAATYEQYF
-	TRBJ2-7	-	TRBV27	12	TGTGCCAGCAGTTCGACCGCCTACGAGCAGTACTTC	CASSSTAYEQYF
TRBD1	TRBJ2-1	-	TRBV6-6	16	TGTGCCAGCAGTTACCCCAACAGGGGAGAGGGCAATGAGCAGTTCTTC	CASSYPNRGEGNEQFF
TRBD1	TRBJ1-6	-	TRBV6-5	14	TGTGCCAGCAGGTTTGGACAGGGGGCTTCACCCCTCCACTTT	CASRFGQGASPLHF
TRBD2	TRBJ2-3	-	TRBV2	17	TGTGCCAGCAGTGAAGCCTATCGGACTAGCTCATCAGATACGCAGTATTTT	CASSEAYRTSSSDTQYF
-	TRBJ2-5	-	TRBV30	13	TGTGCCTGGAGTGACAGATACTACGAGACCCAGTACTTC	CAWSDRYYETQYF
-	TRBJ1-1	-	TRBV6-4	17	TGTGCCAGCAGTGACTCGATTCGGCGAGGTCCGAACACTGAAGCTTTCTTT	CASSDSIRRGPNTEAFF
-	TRBJ1-1	-	TRBV7-8	16	TGTGCCAGCAGCTTACGTGCTGGGGGGCGAGTCACTGAAGCTTTCTTT	CASSLRAGGRVTEAFF
-	TRBJ2-7	-	TRBV14	14	TGTGCCAGCAGCTCCGCGTGGAGAGGCTACGAGCAGTACTTC	CASSSAWRGYEQYF
-	TRBJ2-1	once	TRBV6-4	14	TGTGCCAGCAGTGTGATAGCGGCGGACAATGAGCAGTTCTTC	CASSVIAADNEQFF
-	TRBJ2-7	-	TRBV13	15	TGTGCCAGCAGATGGACATTCTCAGGAATCTACGAGCAGTACTTC	CASRWTFSGIYEQYF
-	TRBJ1-1	-	TRBV10-3	13	TGTGCCATCAGGGAAATGGGGGACACTGAAGCTTTCTTT	CAIREMGDTEAFF
-	TRBJ1-6	-	TRBV10-3	14	TGTGCCATCAGTAGGGGCAAAGATAATTCACCCCTCCACTTT	CAISRGKDNSPLHF
-	TRBJ1-5	-	TRBV19	14	TGTGCCAGTAGTGATAACAGGGAGGATCAGCCCCAGCATTTT	CASSDNREDQPQHF
-	TRBJ2-3	-	TRBV7-9	14	TGTGCCAGCAGCCCCGGGCTATTCACAGATACGCAGTATTTT	CASSPGLFTDTQYF
-	TRBJ1-5	-	TRBV7-9	17	TGTGCCAGCAGCTTAGCGTCGGACCTATATAGCAATCAGCCCCAGCATTTT	CASSLASDLYSNQPQHF
-	TRBJ2-5	-	TRBV10-1	13	TGCGCCAGCAGTTATAGCGGTGGAGAGACCCAGTACTTC	CASSYSGGETQYF
-	TRBJ2-5	-	TRBV6-5	12	TGTGCCAGCGCTCGGGGGGCCGGTACCCAGTACTTC	CASARGAGTQYF
TRBD1	TRBJ2-7	-	TRBV10-3	13	TGTGCCATCAGTCAGGGGGCCAGCTACGAGCAGTACTTC	CAISQGASYEQYF
TRBD1	TRBJ1-3	-	TRBV6-1	15	TGTGCCAGCAGTGACGCGGGACAGGGAGGAAACACCATATATTTT	CASSDAGQGGNTIYF
TRBD2	TRBJ2-6	-	TRBV6-1	15	TGTGCCAGCAGTGAAGCCGGGGGGACGAGGAAGGTCCTGACTTTC	CASSEAGGTRKVLTF
-	TRBJ1-1	-	TRBV27	13	TGTGCCAGCAGCTTAGCCACGTCTACCCAAGCTTTCTTT	CASSLATSTQAFF
-	TRBJ2-1	-	TRBV4-1	16	TGCGCCAGCAGCCAGCCCAAACCAAGCTCCTACAATGAGCAGTTCTTC	CASSQPKPSSYNEQFF
-	TRBJ2-3	-	TRBV27	12	TGTGCCAGCAAAAGGGCCTCGGGTACGCAGTATTTT	CASKRASGTQYF
-	TRBJ1-5	-	TRBV23-1	16	TGCGCAGCTCTAGGGGGAAGTATCGGAGGCAATCAGCCCCAGCATTTT	CAALGGSIGGNQPQHF
-	TRBJ1-5	-	TRBV5-4	14	TGTGCCAGCAGCCCGGATGGGTCCGGTCAGCCCCAGCATTTT	CASSPDGSGQPQHF